Below are 19 T cell receptor beta chains sequenced from a single sample in a study of blood T cell repertoires in COVID-19. Data came from immunoSEQ multiplex PCR; TCRdb stores just in-frame clones and leaves some out. This sample yields 50,000 to 75,000 clones, of which about 90% are seen a single time; 4% to 6% belongs to the top ten. The sample consisted of peripheral blood. These receptors all come from an older man in a cohort sampled during active COVID-19.

The DNA for the CDR3 is TGTGCCAGCAGCTTGATCGTGGGAGCAACTAATGAAAAACTGTTTTTT. Residues: CASSLIVGATNEKLFF. The rearrangement links TRBV5-4 to TRBJ1-4; D is undetermined. V was pared by 1 base and J by 0 bases, with 10 bases between. Germline loops: CDR1 SGHNT, CDR2 YYREEE (reference sequence). The CDR3 covers 16 residues.

The gene calls are TRBV2 and TRBJ2-1; the match to TRBD2 covers 8 bases. Germline-derived CDR1 and CDR2 are SNHLY and FYNNEI. V gave up 4 bases and J gave up 4 bases; unmatched junction bases: 6. The CDR3 spans 15 residues. CDR3 region: CASSVGSGAYNEQFF. The CDR3 DNA sequence: TGTGCCAGCAGTGTTGGTAGCGGGGCATACAATGAGCAGTTCTTC.

The CDR3 region is CASFEAGRVTQYF. The CDR3 nucleotides are TGTGCCAGCTTTGAGGCGGGCCGGGTGACCCAGTACTTC. The rearrangement joins TRBV6-5 to TRBJ2-5, with a tentative D call TRBD2 (5 bases). V was trimmed by 8 bases and J by 7 bases, leaving 17 bases between them. Germline V CDR1 and CDR2: MNHEY, SVGAGI. This CDR3 has 13 residues.

This clone was counted between two and nine times. The chain couples TRBV5-4 to TRBJ1-1; D is perhaps TRBD1 (5 bases). The ends were cut back, 2 bases at V and 1 base at J, with 12 bases in the middle. The CDR3 extends over 15 amino acids. The germline CDR1 and CDR2 sequences are SGHNT and YYREEE (reference sequence). DNA of the CDR3: TGTGCCAGCAGCTTAGGGGCCGCCGGGAACACTGAAGCTTTCTTT. Protein sequence: CASSLGAAGNTEAFF. Combining the CDR3 with reference TRBV5-4 and TRBJ1-1 gives the whole variable domain ETGVTQSPTHLIKTRGQQVTLRCSSQSGHNTVSWYQQALGQGPQFIFQYYREEENGRGNFPPRFSGLQFPNYSSELNVNALELDDSALYLCASSLGAAGNTEAFFGQGTRLTVV.

The gene calls are TRBV19 and TRBJ1-1; TRBD1 is a possible D gene (5 bases). The germline V gene has CDR1 LNHDA and CDR2 SQIVND (reference sequence). Trimming removed 3 bases from V and 6 bases from J, with 11 bases in between. The CDR3 loop spans 13 amino acids. CDR3 in amino acids: CASSIRADSEAFF. In DNA form, the CDR3 reads TGTGCCAGTAGTATCAGGGCAGACTCTGAAGCTTTCTTT. Using reference TRBV19 and TRBJ1-1 for the parts outside the CDR3, the full variable domain is DGGITQSPKYLFRKEGQNVTLSCEQNLNHDAMYWYRQDPGQGLRLIYYSQIVNDFQKGDIAEGYSVSREKKESFPLTVTSAQKNPTAFYLCASSIRADSEAFFGQGTRLTVV.

In its sample, this clone was seen a few times. The chain combines TRBV10-2 with TRBJ1-5; 7 nucleotides align to TRBD1. This CDR3 spans 14 amino acids. Trimming took 6 bases from V and 1 from J; bases not matched to a gene: 3. Per the germline V gene, CDR1 is WSHSY and CDR2 is SAAADI. Written as DNA, the CDR3 is TGCGCCAGCAGGCCAGGGGGGAGCAATCAGCCCCAGCATTTT. It specifies CASRPGGSNQPQHF.

The V call is TRBV4-2, the J call TRBJ2-1; 14 nucleotides line up with TRBD2. The CDR3 is made up of 17 amino acids. Germline trimming cut 1 base from V and 5 bases from J; bases unmatched to any gene: 4. Germline V gives CDR1 LGHNA, CDR2 YNFKEQ. CDR3 DNA: TGTGCCAGCAGCCAAGCCGGACTAGCGGGAGGACACAATGAGCAGTTCTTC. Its protein product is CASSQAGLAGGHNEQFF.

This chain joins TRBV7-2 and TRBJ2-3; TRBD2 aligns across 12 bases. Germline V gene sequence: CDR1 SGHTA, CDR2 FQGNSA. V trimming: 4 bases; J trimming: 3 bases; junction bases outside the gene matches: 2. The CDR3 runs 15 residues. The CDR3 DNA sequence: TGTGCCAGCAGCTCTAGCGGGGGGGAAACAGATACGCAGTATTTT. Translation: CASSSSGGETDTQYF.

The rearrangement links TRBV20-1 to TRBJ1-4; D perhaps matches TRBD1 (6 bases). Trimming shortened V by 3 bases and J by 11 bases, and 10 bases separated the two germline ends. From germline, CDR1 is DFQATT and CDR2 SNEGSKA (reference sequence). The CDR3 has 11 residues. The CDR3 loop is CSASAQGKLFF. The CDR3 DNA is TGCAGTGCTAGTGCCCAGGGGAAACTGTTTTTT.

The chain is built from TRBV3-1 (or the pseudogene TRBV3-2) and TRBJ2-1; TRBD2 is a possible D gene (7 bases). The CDR3 length is 16 residues. CDR1 LGHDT and CDR2 YNNKEL come from the germline V gene (reference sequence). Trimming left V 1 base short and J 2 bases short, with 12 bases between. CDR3 nucleotide sequence: TGTGCCAGCAGCCAAGTTGGCGGGGGCCCCTACAATGAGCAGTTCTTC. This encodes CASSQVGGGPYNEQFF.

The rearrangement uses TRBV27 and TRBJ2-5, with 10 nucleotides matching TRBD1. The germline CDR1 and CDR2 sequences are MNHEY and SMNVEV (reference sequence). This CDR3 has 15 residues. The V gene end was trimmed by 1 base and the J gene end by 5 bases; junction bases not matched to a gene: 4. The CDR3 spells CASSLWTGGGETQYF. CDR3 nucleotides: TGTGCCAGCAGTTTATGGACAGGGGGTGGGGAGACCCAGTACTTC.

This sequence joins TRBV6-5 and TRBJ2-2; possible D gene TRBD2, 5 bases. This CDR3 is built from 12 residues. Looked up from germline, CDR1 is MNHEY and CDR2 is SVGAGI. Between the trimmed V and J ends, which lost 5 bases and 9 bases, there was a span of 10 bases. As DNA, the CDR3 is TGTGCCAGCAGTCCAAGAGGGCGGGAGCTGTTTTTT. Its protein is CASSPRGRELFF.

J is TRBJ2-1 and V is TRBV30, with 9 bases matching TRBD2. Germline V lookup: CDR1 GTSNPN, CDR2 SVGIG (reference sequence). The CDR3 consists of 17 residues. The junction had 13 bases not matched to a gene; V was cut back by 0 bases and J by 7 bases. In nucleotides, the CDR3 is TGTGCCTGGAGTGTACTCGGGGCGGGAGGGCCTAAAAATGAGCAGTTCTTC. Its protein product is CAWSVLGAGGPKNEQFF.

The chain is built from TRBV12-5 and TRBJ1-1; TRBD1 is a possible D gene (6 bases). V was trimmed by 8 bases and J by 0 bases, leaving 13 bases between them. The CDR3 length is 14 residues. Germline loops: CDR1 LGHNT, CDR2 FRNRAP. CDR3 nucleotides: TGTGCTAGTAGCGGACAGACAATGAACACTGAAGCTTTCTTT. Its translation: CASSGQTMNTEAFF. The full variable domain, its missing parts supplied by reference TRBV12-5 and TRBJ1-1, is DARVTQTPRHKVTEMGQEVTMRCQPILGHNTVFWYRQTMMQGLELLAYFRNRAPLDDSGMPKDRFSAEMPDATLATLKIQPSEPRDSAVYFCASSGQTMNTEAFFGQGTRLTVV.

This chain links TRBV5-1 with TRBJ2-1; D call uncertain. Germline V gene sequence: CDR1 SGHRS, CDR2 YFSETQ. This CDR3 region has 13 residues. Trimming stripped 4 bases from V and 7 bases from J, with 12 bases between. CDR3 loop: CASSPADLNEQFF. In DNA, the CDR3 is TGCGCCAGCAGCCCGGCGGATCTTAATGAGCAGTTCTTC. Complete variable domain (other parts from reference TRBV5-1 and TRBJ2-1): KAGVTQTPRYLIKTRGQQVTLSCSPISGHRSVSWYQQTPGQGLQFLFEYFSETQRNKGNFPGRFSGRQFSNSRSEMNVSTLELGDSALYLCASSPADLNEQFFGPGTRLTVL.

The CDR3 coding sequence is TGTGCCAGCAGAAAAACACAGGGGGGTAACTATGGCTACACCTTC. Its translation is CASRKTQGGNYGYTF. The genes are TRBV5-4 and TRBJ1-2; 8 bases line up with TRBD1. Trimming took 5 bases from V and 1 from J; bases not matched to a gene: 7. The CDR3 loop spans 15 amino acids. CDR1 and CDR2 (germline): SGHNT, YYREEE (reference sequence).

The rearrangement links TRBV6-5 to TRBJ1-1; no firm D call. The CDR3 consists of 13 residues. With 2 bases removed from V and 8 bases from J, the gap between germline ends came to 12 bases. Germline V CDR1 and CDR2: MNHEY, SVGAGI. The CDR3 spells CASSYVGVTEAFF. CDR3 DNA: TGTGCCAGCAGTTACGTCGGGGTTACCGAAGCTTTCTTT.

Concerning this clone itself: Within the sample, other DNA sequences also encode this same CDR3. The chain combines TRBV5-1 with TRBJ2-6; TRBD1 matches 10 bases. CDR1 SGHRS and CDR2 YFSETQ come from the germline V gene. Trimming took 4 bases from V and 4 from J; bases not matched to a gene: 8. This CDR3 has 17 amino acids. The CDR3 loop reads CASSRTGGISGANVLTF. The CDR3 DNA reads as TGCGCCAGCAGCCGGACAGGGGGAATATCGGGGGCCAACGTCCTGACTTTC.

This clone was counted once. The chain combines TRBV5-1 with TRBJ1-1, with D possibly matching TRBD1 (6 bases). CDR1 and CDR2 (germline): SGHRS, YFSETQ. Between the trimmed V and J ends, which lost 4 bases and 4 bases, there was a span of 23 bases. The CDR3 covers 17 residues. CDR3 sequence (DNA): TGCGCCAGCAGCACATATCACAGGGAGTGGGAGAGCACTGAAGCTTTCTTT. Translating it yields CASSTYHREWESTEAFF. Complete variable domain (other parts from reference TRBV5-1 and TRBJ1-1): KAGVTQTPRYLIKTRGQQVTLSCSPISGHRSVSWYQQTPGQGLQFLFEYFSETQRNKGNFPGRFSGRQFSNSRSEMNVSTLELGDSALYLCASSTYHREWESTEAFFGQGTRLTVV.